The rows below give T cell receptor beta chains drawn from one sample of a study of T cell repertoires in cytomegalovirus infection. TCRdb reanalysed the reads using MiXCR and keeps one entry per CDR3 protein. The top ten hold around 15% of the sample, which has some 940,000 distinct CDR3 sequences, around a third seen once. No antigen has been assigned to these receptors. The sequencing used cultured CD8+ T cells from PBMCs, collected from culture after CMV antigen stimulation. Receptors originate from a human donor in good health (CMV status not recorded). Some clones in this sample may be carry-over from other donors' samples. The CDR3 runs from the conserved cysteine through the conserved F or W.

V gene	J gene	CDR3 length	CDR3 protein
TRBV7-6	TRBJ2-3	17	CASSLGGGGSFTDTQYF
TRBV27	TRBJ2-7	18	CASSSPGLAGGPSYEQYF
TRBV2	TRBJ1-2	14	CASSDATSTYGYTF
TRBV7-6	TRBJ2-2	18	CASSRLIFGSGGTGELFF
TRBV27	TRBJ2-5	13	CASSAPFQETQYF
TRBV7-6	TRBJ2-1	17	CASRTTRRGDIGNEQFF
TRBV7-8	TRBJ2-3	16	CASSSFSGARTDTQYF
TRBV12-3/TRBV12-4	TRBJ2-1	18	CASSFTLGGGGARDEQFF
TRBV7-9	TRBJ2-1	19	CASSLAWGLGRGLYNEQFF
TRBV28	TRBJ1-1	14	CASSLPQGDFEAFF
TRBV27	TRBJ2-7	12	CASASGGSEQYF
TRBV4-1	TRBJ2-7	16	CASSQDPGTAAYEQYF
TRBV10-3	TRBJ2-1	16	CAISEGSQLNYNEQFF
TRBV6-5	TRBJ2-3	17	CASSYSASGGATDTQYF
TRBV7-6	TRBJ2-7	13	CASRGQGANEQYF
TRBV5-5	TRBJ2-2	15	CASSLYGSNTGELFF
TRBV27	TRBJ2-6	16	CASSRSANSGANVLTF
TRBV28	TRBJ2-2	16	CASTFSRDRSTGELFF
TRBV6-1	TRBJ2-1	13	CASTLAGGDEQFF
TRBV6-2/TRBV6-3	TRBJ1-5	11	CASSLRTSVFF
TRBV12-3/TRBV12-4	TRBJ2-5	12	CASRRVGETQYF
TRBV27	TRBJ2-1	12	CASSSHQNEQFF
TRBV7-9	TRBJ2-1	14	CASRSGGPYNEQFF
TRBV6-5	TRBJ2-1	16	CASTLTGGRGWNEQFF
TRBV7-6	TRBJ2-2	17	CASSLASGRANTGELFF
TRBV28	TRBJ1-2	15	CASSSGQTANYGYTF
TRBV6-1	TRBJ1-1	12	CASSERYSEAFF
TRBV6-2/TRBV6-3	TRBJ1-1	12	CASSVLGGEAFF
TRBV4-3	TRBJ1-4	15	CASSQQGSTNEKLFF
TRBV7-8	TRBJ2-1	13	CASSLPSGLEQFF
TRBV6-1	TRBJ2-2	12	CASSAFTGELFF
TRBV7-8	TRBJ1-5	17	CASSLWGTGISNQPQHF
TRBV6-6	TRBJ1-2	15	CASSLAPGTDYGYTF
TRBV7-6	TRBJ1-2	13	CAGSGRLLIGYTF
TRBV20-1	TRBJ1-2	15	CSARDEAGAGYGYTF
TRBV7-8	TRBJ2-7	13	CASSGYGTPEQYF
TRBV28	TRBJ2-1	15	CASRGTPYGVNEQFF
TRBV6-1	TRBJ1-4	16	CASSEMQGTYNEKLFF
TRBV7-2	TRBJ2-5	14	CASSLNQGGETQYF
TRBV2	TRBJ1-2	18	CASSGGDIQGGISYGYTF
TRBV7-9	TRBJ2-5	14	CASSLAVEKETQYF
TRBV2	TRBJ1-2	19	CASRVTVGDTDRPNYGYTF
TRBV29-1	TRBJ2-5	14	CSVELAGGQETQYF
TRBV12-3/TRBV12-4	TRBJ1-4	13	CASSTNPNEKLFF
TRBV7-2	TRBJ2-3	15	CASSLGLDRTDTQYF
TRBV7-3	TRBJ1-1	15	CASSLDSGAGTEAFF
TRBV7-3	TRBJ2-1	17	CASNPLSKGWDHNEQFF
TRBV19	TRBJ1-2	20	CASSIVLGSVGPILNYGYTF
TRBV9	TRBJ2-3	16	CASSDSNQHGTDTQYF
TRBV7-9	TRBJ2-7	15	CASSRGQGEVDEQYF
TRBV13	TRBJ2-1	15	CASSLGGGPQNEQFF
TRBV6-6	TRBJ2-3	16	CASSYIASDGPDTQYF
TRBV7-9	TRBJ2-5	13	CASSLRKGETQYF
TRBV27	TRBJ1-4	16	CASSRIGAGTNEKLFF
TRBV6-5	TRBJ2-3	15	CASSYSTSGADTQYF
TRBV7-6	TRBJ2-5	13	CASSSTVRETQYF
TRBV6-8	TRBJ2-1	15	CASSYGSPGAAEQFF